This record looks at one TCR beta chain sequence and its context. Its antigen remains unknown. A second about 7 to 12 cycle PCR used barcoded and J-beta primers. One entry per CDR3 protein, called by TCRdb with MiXCR from the 5' RACE reads. The table has about 680,000 distinct CDR3 sequences, 49% seen once; the top ten hold around a third. This sample stems from a study of blood T cells in healthy people across ages. Regarding the study as a whole: Age brought a roughly linear fall in TCR beta diversity measured per million T cells.

CDR1 and CDR2 (germline): MDHEN, SYDVKM. The V segment lost 6 bases and the J segment 4 bases; nucleotides outside the gene matches: 4. The CDR3 is made up of 14 amino acids. The chain combines TRBV28 with TRBJ1-2; 11 bases align to TRBD1. This sequence was found in an older woman in good health. The sample comprised blood. CDR3 in DNA: TGTGCCAGCAGACAGGACAGGGGGCTCTATGGCTACACCTTC. Protein product: CASRQDRGLYGYTF.